The rows below give T cell receptor beta chains drawn from one sample of a study of cytomegalovirus exposure and HLA in healthy donors. Sequencing was performed with immunoSEQ multiplex PCR; in TCRdb, only in-frame clones are kept and a portion is missing. The table has about 160,000 clones, roughly 82% seen once; the top ten hold 3%. Sequencing was done on a sample of PBMCs. The origin of the receptors is a woman aged 50 to 60 in good health and CMV-seropositive. Both conserved end residues are part of each CDR3. Fields, in order: J gene, D gene, V gene, CDR3 length, clone size, CDR3 DNA, CDR3 protein. D genes are given only for firm matches. Rows give clone size only sometimes, using once, few, many, or a class for an expanded clone.

>TRBJ2-4|TRBD2|TRBV5-1|20|once
TGCGCCAGCAGCTTGGGGCCCGCGGTAGCGGGGGTGGTAGCCAAAAACATTCAGTACTTC
CASSLGPAVAGVVAKNIQYF
>TRBJ1-2|.|TRBV10-3|19|once
TGTGCCATCAGTAAGGGGGAAGTAGTAGAGGGCCCGTCTAACTATGGCTACACCTTC
CAISKGEVVEGPSNYGYTF
>TRBJ2-7|TRBD2|TRBV10-3|13|few
TGTGCCATCACTAGACTAGCGGGGGCCGAGCAGTACTTC
CAITRLAGAEQYF
>TRBJ1-6|.|TRBV2|14|.
TGTGCCAGCAGTCAAATGCGGGAAAGCTCACCCCTCCACTTT
CASSQMRESSPLHF
>TRBJ2-5|TRBD2|TRBV15|15|.
TGTGCCACCAGCAGGGGCGGGGGAGGGTTAGAGACCCAGTACTTC
CATSRGGGGLETQYF
>TRBJ1-2|.|TRBV6-5|13|.
TGTGCCAGCAGTCCCTCGGTTAACTATGGCTACACCTTC
CASSPSVNYGYTF
>TRBJ2-1|.|TRBV7-9|12|.
TGTGCCGGTTCGGCGGCCTTACTTGAGCAGTTCTTC
CAGSAALLEQFF
>TRBJ2-1|TRBD1|TRBV2|14|few
TGTGCCAGCAGTTCCGGGACAGAGTACAATGAGCAGTTCTTC
CASSSGTEYNEQFF
>TRBJ1-3|.|TRBV7-8|15|.
TGTGCCAGCAGCTTAGTAGTGGCTGGGGCCGGGACCATATATTTT
CASSLVVAGAGTIYF
>TRBJ2-1|.|TRBV29-1|16|few
TGCAGCGTTGTTTACTCGATGAGAGCAACCTACAATGAGCAGTTCTTC
CSVVYSMRATYNEQFF
>TRBJ2-7|.|TRBV5-1|14|.
TGCGCCAGCAGCTTGGAGACTAGTCTCTACGAGCAGTACTTC
CASSLETSLYEQYF
>TRBJ2-5|TRBD2|TRBV29-1|14|.
TGCAGCGTTGACGACGGGACTAGCCTCCGGACCCAGTACTTC
CSVDDGTSLRTQYF
>TRBJ2-3|.|TRBV11-2|12|.
TGTGCCAGCAGCCCGTACACAGATACGCAGTATTTT
CASSPYTDTQYF
>TRBJ2-3|TRBD1|TRBV19|15|few
TGTGCCAGTAGTACAACCGGGACAGGCACAGATACGCAGTATTTT
CASSTTGTGTDTQYF
>TRBJ2-7|.|TRBV6-1|15|.
TGTGCCAGCAGTGGTGGGGCAGCAGTTACCTACGAGCAGTACTTC
CASSGGAAVTYEQYF
>TRBJ1-2|.|TRBV2|14|few
TGTGCCAGCAGTTCACAGGGAGTAGAATATGGCTACACCTTC
CASSSQGVEYGYTF
>TRBJ2-3|.|TRBV5-1|15|.
TGCGCCAGCAGCCCAGCACCGGGTACGGCAGATACGCAGTATTTT
CASSPAPGTADTQYF
>TRBJ2-2|.|TRBV29-1|13|.
TGCAGCGTTGAAGCAGTTTTCACCGGGGAGCTGTTTTTT
CSVEAVFTGELFF
>TRBJ1-2|.|TRBV29-1|11|.
TGCAGCGTTGGAGTTCTCTCTGGCTACACCTTC
CSVGVLSGYTF
>TRBJ2-3|TRBD2|TRBV9|20|.
TGTGCCAGCAGTATGAGAGGCGGGACTAGCGGAATGAAACGGGGGGATACGCAGTATTTT
CASSMRGGTSGMKRGDTQYF
>TRBJ2-7|TRBD2|TRBV5-1|15|.
TGCGCCAGCAGCTTGTCCCTAGCGGGGGGCTACGAGCAGTACTTC
CASSLSLAGGYEQYF
>TRBJ2-7|.|TRBV2|12|.
TGTGCCAGCAACAAACAGGGCTACGAGCAGTACTTC
CASNKQGYEQYF
>TRBJ1-1|.|TRBV10-3|11|.
TGTGCCATCAGTGCAGGTGATGAAGCTTTCTTT
CAISAGDEAFF
>TRBJ2-3|TRBD1|TRBV7-2|16|few
TGTGCCAGCAGCTTAGTACAGGGGTTTGGCACAGATACGCAGTATTTT
CASSLVQGFGTDTQYF
>TRBJ2-7|TRBD2|TRBV5-4|14|.
TGTGCCAGCGGGACTAGCGGGGGTTTGTACGAGCAGTACTTC
CASGTSGGLYEQYF
>TRBJ2-1|.|TRBV7-7|17|few
TGTGCCAGCAGCTTTTATCCCCCGGACAGCCGACAGAATGAGCAGTTCTTC
CASSFYPPDSRQNEQFF
>TRBJ1-1|TRBD1|TRBV19|16|.
TGTGCCAGTAGTATTCGGCAGGGGGCCCTGAACACTGAAGCTTTCTTT
CASSIRQGALNTEAFF
>TRBJ1-1|.|TRBV5-1|14|.
TGCGCCAGCAGCTTTGAGGTCATGAACACTGAAGCTTTCTTT
CASSFEVMNTEAFF
>TRBJ1-4|TRBD1|TRBV19|15|.
TGTGCCAGTAGTGCCGGGACAGGTCGAGTCGAAAAACTGTTTTTT
CASSAGTGRVEKLFF
>TRBJ2-3|.|TRBV5-1|13|.
TGCGCCAGCAGGGCAGAGGGCGCAGATACGCAGTATTTT
CASRAEGADTQYF
>TRBJ1-6|.|TRBV7-8|14|.
TGTGCCAGCAGCTTTACAGATTATAATTCACCCCTCCACTTT
CASSFTDYNSPLHF
>TRBJ1-1|.|TRBV5-1|14|once
TGCGCCAGCAGCACGGACGGGGGTGGCACTGAAGCTTTCTTT
CASSTDGGGTEAFF
>TRBJ2-7|TRBD1|TRBV19|13|once
TGTGCCAGTAGTAGGACAGGGAACGGTGAGCAGTACTTC
CASSRTGNGEQYF
>TRBJ2-3|.|TRBV6-5|13|.
TGTGCCAGCAGTTGGACTAACACAGATACGCAGTATTTT
CASSWTNTDTQYF
>TRBJ1-5|.|TRBV12-5|15|.
TGTGCTAGTGGTGGGCCTTCGAGGGGCAATCAGCCCCAGCATTTT
CASGGPSRGNQPQHF
>TRBJ1-6|.|TRBV7-9|15|.
TGTGCCAGCAGCTTGGGGGGACGGCAGAATTCACCCCTCCACTTT
CASSLGGRQNSPLHF
>TRBJ1-2|TRBD1|TRBV6-1|17|.
TGTGCCAGCAGTGAAGTGGGACAGGGGGCGCGCAGCTATGGCTACACCTTC
CASSEVGQGARSYGYTF
>TRBJ2-7|TRBD1|TRBV6-5|15|.
TGTGCCAGCAGTTACGGGGGACAGGGAGTCTTCAAGCAGTACTTC
CASSYGGQGVFKQYF
>TRBJ1-4|TRBD1|TRBV11-2|15|.
TGTGCCAGCAGCTTAGGGGGACAGGACAATGAAAAACTGTTTTTT
CASSLGGQDNEKLFF
>TRBJ2-5|TRBD2|TRBV7-3|15|.
TGTGCCAGCAGCGCAAACGCGGGGGGTTGGGAGACCCAGTACTTC
CASSANAGGWETQYF
>TRBJ1-1|.|TRBV11-2|13|few
TGTGCCAGCAGCTTTCTGCGGGGCACTGAAGCTTTCTTT
CASSFLRGTEAFF
>TRBJ1-4|.|TRBV5-1|17|.
TGCGCCAGCAGCTTGGGGGTTTGGGACAATGATAATGAAAAACTGTTTTTT
CASSLGVWDNDNEKLFF
>TRBJ2-1|.|TRBV7-3|14|.
TGTGCCAGCACCGAATCTCGGGGAAGTGGAGAGCAGTTCTTC
CASTESRGSGEQFF
>TRBJ2-1|.|TRBV10-3|16|few
TGTGCCATCGCGATCGGACAGACGAGCTCCTACAATGAGCAGTTCTTC
CAIAIGQTSSYNEQFF
>TRBJ1-1|.|TRBV5-1|14|.
TGCGCCAGCAGCTTAGGGGGGGCGAGCACTGAAGCTTTCTTT
CASSLGGASTEAFF
>TRBJ1-2|.|TRBV19|15|.
TGTGCCAGTAGTATAGGAGCGGAACAGATCTATGGCTACACCTTC
CASSIGAEQIYGYTF
>TRBJ1-4|TRBD1|TRBV6-1|15|.
TGTGCCAGCAGTGACCCCGGGACAGGTAGTGAAAAACTGTTTTTT
CASSDPGTGSEKLFF
>TRBJ1-1|.|TRBV5-6|14|.
TGTGCCAGCAGCTCCCTTTGGGGCAACACTGAAGCTTTCTTT
CASSSLWGNTEAFF
>TRBJ1-1|.|TRBV19|13|.
TGTGCCAGTAGTATAATGGGGGCCACTGAAGCTTTCTTT
CASSIMGATEAFF
>TRBJ2-7|.|TRBV5-6|13|.
TGTGCCAGCAGCTTGGAAGCGCGGGGCGAGCAGTACTTC
CASSLEARGEQYF
>TRBJ2-1|TRBD2|TRBV7-3|16|.
TGTGCCAGCAGCCCCCGGGGGGGGAGCTCCTACAATGAGCAGTTCTTC
CASSPRGGSSYNEQFF
>TRBJ1-1|.|TRBV6-5|11|few
TGTGCCAGCAGTTATGATGGGGAGGCTTTCTTT
CASSYDGEAFF
>TRBJ1-4|.|TRBV6-1|15|.
TGTGCCAGCGCCGAACACAGGGCAACTAATGAAAAACTGTTTTTT
CASAEHRATNEKLFF
>TRBJ1-1|.|TRBV27|17|.
TGTGCCAGCAGTCCCCGCGGGGTTGTCAGGCAGAACACTGAAGCTTTCTTT
CASSPRGVVRQNTEAFF
>TRBJ2-1|.|TRBV6-1|15|.
TGTGCCAGCAGGGGGGACACGCAATCCTACAATGAGCAGTTCTTC
CASRGDTQSYNEQFF
>TRBJ1-1|TRBD1|TRBV7-6|14|.
TGTGCCAGCAGCCTGGGTACAGGGGGATTTGAAGCTTTCTTT
CASSLGTGGFEAFF
>TRBJ1-2|TRBD1|TRBV2|14|few
TGTGCCAGCAGTGAACAGGGGGCCGACTATGGCTACACCTTC
CASSEQGADYGYTF
>TRBJ2-7|TRBD1|TRBV5-5|14|.
TGTGCCAGCAGCCCCCGGGACAGGGGGCTCGAGCAGTACTTC
CASSPRDRGLEQYF
>TRBJ1-6|.|TRBV28|15|.
TGTGCCAGCAGTTTCACCCAAAACCTCGGGGGGGTCCTCCACTTT
CASSFTQNLGGVLHF
>TRBJ2-5|TRBD1|TRBV12-5|14|once
TGTGCTAGTGTTAAAGGGACAGGCTCAGAGACCCAGTACTTC
CASVKGTGSETQYF